This T cell receptor beta chain was captured in a study of glioma-infiltrating T cells. This clonotype was detected ten times or more. Its antigen is undetermined. Study-wide results and limits: Tissue and blood shared very few CDR3 sequences. Above-expected tissue-blood divergence occurred in all gliomas, most in low-grade ones.

The iRepertoire nested amplicon-rescue multiplex PCR amplified TCR alpha and beta CDR3s from RNA. For one-step reverse transcription and amplification, 100-400 ng of tissue mRNA or PBMC total RNA was used. TCRdb re-derived calls from the multiplex PCR reads in MiXCR, one entry per CDR3 protein. The sample comprises some 90,000 distinct CDR3 sequences, roughly 37% of which are singletons, and roughly two fifths rests with the top ten. This CDR3 region has 11 residues. Germline assignment: CDR1 MDHEN and CDR2 SYDVKM. Trimming took off 7 bases at V and 10 bases at J, with 11 bases between the two ends. The chain couples TRBV28 to TRBJ2-4; D gene unclear. The receptor's source is a human donor with low-grade glioma or glioblastoma, undergoing nonglioma brain surgery, or in good health (not recorded which). Material: glioma tissue, nonneoplastic brain tissue, or PBMCs (not recorded which). CDR3 protein: CASTQERIQYF. The CDR3, as DNA: TGTGCCAGCACCCAGGAGAGGATTCAGTACTTC. Drawing the rest from reference TRBV28 and TRBJ2-4, the complete variable domain is DVKVTQSSRYLVKRTGEKVFLECVQDMDHENMFWYRQDPGLGLRLIYFSYDVKMKEKGDIPEGYSVSREKKERFSLILESASTNQTSMYLCASTQERIQYFGAGTRLSVL.